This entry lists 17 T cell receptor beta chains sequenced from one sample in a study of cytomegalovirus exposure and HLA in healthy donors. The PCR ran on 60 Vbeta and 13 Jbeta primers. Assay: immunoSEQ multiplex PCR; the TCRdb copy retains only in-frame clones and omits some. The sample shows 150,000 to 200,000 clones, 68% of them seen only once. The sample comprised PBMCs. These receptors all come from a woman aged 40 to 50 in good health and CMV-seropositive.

CDR3 residues: CASSQDLTAGTQLHTIYF. The CDR3 nucleotides read TGCGCCAGCAGCCAAGATCTAACCGCCGGGACACAATTACACACCATATATTTT. The rearrangement uses TRBV4-3 and TRBJ1-3, with a possible D match to TRBD1 (6 bases). The CDR3 length is 18 residues. V shed 0 bases and J shed 8 bases, with 23 bases lying between them. Germline loops: CDR1 LGHNA, CDR2 YSLEER.

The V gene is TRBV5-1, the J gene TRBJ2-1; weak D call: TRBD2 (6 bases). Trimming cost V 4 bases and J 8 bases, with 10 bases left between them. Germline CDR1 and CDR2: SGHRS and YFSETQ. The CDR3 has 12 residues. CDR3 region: CASSRGFDEQFF. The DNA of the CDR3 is TGCGCCAGCAGCCGGGGGTTCGATGAGCAGTTCTTC.

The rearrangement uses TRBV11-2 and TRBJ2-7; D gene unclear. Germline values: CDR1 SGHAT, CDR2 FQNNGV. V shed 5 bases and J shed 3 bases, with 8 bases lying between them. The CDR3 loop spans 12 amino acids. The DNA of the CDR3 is TGTGCCAGCAGCCCCCGAGACTACGAGCAGTACTTC. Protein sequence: CASSPRDYEQYF.

DNA for the CDR3: TGTGCCAGCAGGCATACAGGGACGGGTACTGAAGCTTTCTTT. It encodes CASRHTGTGTEAFF. This chain joins TRBV6-4 and TRBJ1-1, with D perhaps TRBD1 (6 bases). This CDR3 is 14 amino acids long. Germline CDR1 reads MRHNA; CDR2 reads SNTAGT. The V end was cut by 6 bases, the J end by 5 bases, with 16 bases between.

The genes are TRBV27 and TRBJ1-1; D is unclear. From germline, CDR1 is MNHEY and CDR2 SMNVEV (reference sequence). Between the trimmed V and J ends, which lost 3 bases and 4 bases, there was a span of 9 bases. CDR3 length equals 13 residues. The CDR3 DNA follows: TGTGCCAGCAGTTTGGGAGGGTTCACTGAAGCTTTCTTT. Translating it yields CASSLGGFTEAFF.

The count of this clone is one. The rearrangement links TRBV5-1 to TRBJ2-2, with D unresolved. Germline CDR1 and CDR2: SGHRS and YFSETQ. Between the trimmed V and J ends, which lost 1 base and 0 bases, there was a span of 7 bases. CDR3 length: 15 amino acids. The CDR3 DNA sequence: TGCGCCAGCAGCTTGCCCTACGCGAACACCGGGGAGCTGTTTTTT. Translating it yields CASSLPYANTGELFF.

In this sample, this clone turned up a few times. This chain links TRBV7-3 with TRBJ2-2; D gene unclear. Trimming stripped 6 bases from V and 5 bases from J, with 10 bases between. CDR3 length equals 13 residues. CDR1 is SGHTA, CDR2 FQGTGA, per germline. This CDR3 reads CASSYYGTGELFF. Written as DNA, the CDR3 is TGTGCCAGCAGTTACTACGGGACCGGGGAGCTGTTTTTT.

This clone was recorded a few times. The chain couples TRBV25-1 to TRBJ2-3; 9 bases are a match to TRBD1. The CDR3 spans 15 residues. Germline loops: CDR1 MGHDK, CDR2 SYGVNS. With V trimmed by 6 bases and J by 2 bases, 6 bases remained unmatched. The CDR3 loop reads CASSLGQGITDTQYF. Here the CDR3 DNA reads TGTGCCAGCAGCCTGGGACAGGGAATCACAGATACGCAGTATTTT.

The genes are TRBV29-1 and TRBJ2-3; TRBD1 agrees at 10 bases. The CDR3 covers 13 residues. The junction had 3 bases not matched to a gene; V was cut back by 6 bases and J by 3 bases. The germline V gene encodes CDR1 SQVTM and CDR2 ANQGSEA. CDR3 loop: CSVPGQGTDTQYF. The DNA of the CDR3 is TGCAGCGTACCGGGACAGGGGACAGATACGCAGTATTTT.

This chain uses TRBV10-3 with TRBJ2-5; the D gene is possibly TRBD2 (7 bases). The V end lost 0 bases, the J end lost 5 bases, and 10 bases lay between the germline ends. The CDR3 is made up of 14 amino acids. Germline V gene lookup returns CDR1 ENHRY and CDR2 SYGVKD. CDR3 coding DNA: TGTGCCATCAGTGAGTCGGGGGGGCGGGAGACCCAGTACTTC. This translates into CAISESGGRETQYF.

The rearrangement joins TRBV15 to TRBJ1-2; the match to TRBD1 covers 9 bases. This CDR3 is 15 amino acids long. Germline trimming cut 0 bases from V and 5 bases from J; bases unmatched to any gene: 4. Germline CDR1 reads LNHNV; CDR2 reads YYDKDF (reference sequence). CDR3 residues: CATSRDLGQGYGYTF. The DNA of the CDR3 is TGTGCCACCAGCAGAGATCTTGGACAGGGGTATGGCTACACCTTC.

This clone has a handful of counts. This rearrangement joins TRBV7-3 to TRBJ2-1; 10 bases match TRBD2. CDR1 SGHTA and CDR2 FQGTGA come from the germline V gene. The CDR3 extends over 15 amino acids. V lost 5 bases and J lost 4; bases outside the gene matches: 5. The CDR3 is CASSKSGREYNEQFF. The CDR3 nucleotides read TGTGCCAGCAGCAAAAGCGGGAGGGAATACAATGAGCAGTTCTTC.

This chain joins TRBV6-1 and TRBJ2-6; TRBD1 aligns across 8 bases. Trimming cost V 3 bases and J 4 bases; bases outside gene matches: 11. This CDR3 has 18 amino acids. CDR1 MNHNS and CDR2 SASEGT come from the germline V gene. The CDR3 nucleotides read TGTGCCAGCAGTGAGACAGGGGAATCCGATTGGGGGGCCAACGTCCTGACTTTC. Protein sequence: CASSETGESDWGANVLTF.

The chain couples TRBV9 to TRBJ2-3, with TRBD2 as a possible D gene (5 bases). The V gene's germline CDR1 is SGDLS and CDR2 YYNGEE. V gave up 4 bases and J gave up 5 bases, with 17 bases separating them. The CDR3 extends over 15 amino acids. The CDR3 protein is CASSPPHSLVDTQYF. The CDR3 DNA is TGTGCCAGCAGCCCTCCCCACTCACTAGTAGATACGCAGTATTTT.

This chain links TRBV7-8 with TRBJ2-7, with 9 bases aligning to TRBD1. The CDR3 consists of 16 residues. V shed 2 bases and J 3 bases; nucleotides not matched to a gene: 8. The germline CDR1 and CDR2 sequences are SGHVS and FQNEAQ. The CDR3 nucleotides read TGTGCCAGCAGCTTACCCCGCACAGGGGGCTTCTACGAGCAGTACTTC. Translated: CASSLPRTGGFYEQYF.

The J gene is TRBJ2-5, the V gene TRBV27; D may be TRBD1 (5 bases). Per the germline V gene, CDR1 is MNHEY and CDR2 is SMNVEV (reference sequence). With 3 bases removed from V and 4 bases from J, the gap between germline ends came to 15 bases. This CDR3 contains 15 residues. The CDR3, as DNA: TGTGCCAGCAGTTTGGGGCCGGGTGGCGTAGAGACCCAGTACTTC. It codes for CASSLGPGGVETQYF.

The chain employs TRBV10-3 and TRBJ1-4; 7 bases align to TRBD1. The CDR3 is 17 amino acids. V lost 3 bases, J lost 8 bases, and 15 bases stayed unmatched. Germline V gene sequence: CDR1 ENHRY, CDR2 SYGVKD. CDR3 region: CAISELHRGGKPEKLFF. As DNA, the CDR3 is TGTGCCATCAGTGAACTACACAGGGGTGGGAAACCAGAAAAACTGTTTTTT.